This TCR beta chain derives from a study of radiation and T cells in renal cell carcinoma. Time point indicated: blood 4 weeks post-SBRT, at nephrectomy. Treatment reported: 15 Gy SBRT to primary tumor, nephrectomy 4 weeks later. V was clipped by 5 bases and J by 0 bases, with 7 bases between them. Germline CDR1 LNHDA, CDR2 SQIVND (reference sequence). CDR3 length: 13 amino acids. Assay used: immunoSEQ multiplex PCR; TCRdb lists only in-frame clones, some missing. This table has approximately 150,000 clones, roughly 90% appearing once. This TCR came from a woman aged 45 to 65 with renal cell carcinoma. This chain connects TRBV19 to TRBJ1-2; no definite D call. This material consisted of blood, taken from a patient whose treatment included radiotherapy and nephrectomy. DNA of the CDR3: TGTGCCAGTAGTTATGGGGCTAACTATGGCTACACCTTC. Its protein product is CASSYGANYGYTF. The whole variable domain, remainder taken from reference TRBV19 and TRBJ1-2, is DGGITQSPKYLFRKEGQNVTLSCEQNLNHDAMYWYRQDPGQGLRLIYYSQIVNDFQKGDIAEGYSVSREKKESFPLTVTSAQKNPTAFYLCASSYGANYGYTFGSGTRLTVV.